This passage covers 27 T cell receptor beta chains from one sample sequenced in a study of PD-L1 blockade in urothelial cancer. Time point meaning: pretreatment peripheral blood. Profiling relied on immunoSEQ multiplex PCR, and the TCRdb table lists in-frame clones only, not all of them. Of some 71,000 clones listed, 75% to 90% were seen once; the top ten hold about 16%. This specimen was PBMCs, taken around atezolizumab (anti-PD-L1) treatment. These receptors were taken from a man in his fifties or sixties with urothelial cancer.

The genes are TRBV19 and TRBJ1-1, with 7 bases aligning to TRBD1. The CDR3 is 14 amino acids. Germline lookup yields CDR1 LNHDA and CDR2 SQIVND (reference sequence). Trimming at V came to 8 bases and at J to 3 bases, leaving 9 bases not matched to a gene. The CDR3 bases are TGTGCCAGTCGACCCGGGACAGACTACACTGAAGCTTTCTTT. Translating it yields CASRPGTDYTEAFF.

The J gene is TRBJ2-6, the V gene TRBV2; 8 bases line up with TRBD1. The junction had 7 bases not matched to a gene; V was cut back by 4 bases and J by 2 bases. The CDR3 extends over 17 amino acids. Germline V gene data show CDR1 as SNHLY and CDR2 as FYNNEI. The CDR3 sequence: CASSVTGGWTGANVLTF. The CDR3 DNA follows: TGTGCCAGCAGTGTTACAGGGGGGTGGACTGGGGCCAACGTCCTGACTTTC.

The CDR3 here is CASRNAGQSNQPQHF. DNA of the CDR3: TGTGCCAGCAGAAACGCGGGACAGAGCAATCAGCCCCAGCATTTT. This chain uses TRBV6-5 with TRBJ1-5, with 7 bases that match TRBD1. The germline V gene encodes CDR1 MNHEY and CDR2 SVGAGI. There are 15 residues in the CDR3. Losses at the gene ends were 6 bases for V and 1 base for J; bases not matched to a gene: 6.

This chain joins TRBV5-1 and TRBJ2-7; tentatively, D is TRBD2 (6 bases). Germline loops: CDR1 SGHRS, CDR2 YFSETQ. CDR3 length equals 14 residues. The V and J ends lost 5 bases and 6 bases respectively, with 18 bases between them. Written as DNA, the CDR3 is TGCGCCAGCAGTCGGTCTAGCGACCCTCGCGAGCAGTACTTC. This encodes CASSRSSDPREQYF.

The chain recombines TRBV4-1 with TRBJ2-5; D unresolved. The J call is doubtful: the DNA matches TRBJ2-7 better. The germline V gene has CDR1 MGHRA and CDR2 YSYEKL. CDR3 length equals 15 residues. CDR3 DNA: TGCGCCAGCAGCCAAGGGCCCGAGCGCTCCTACGAGCAGTACTTC. As protein: CASSQGPERSYEQYF.

The V gene is TRBV5-6, the J gene TRBJ1-3, with D perhaps matching TRBD1 (5 bases). The CDR3 length is 16 residues. Looked up from germline, CDR1 is SGHDT and CDR2 is YYEEEE. Trimming removed 2 bases from V and 2 bases from J, with 14 bases in between. The CDR3 bases are TGTGCCAGCAGCTTCAGTCCGGGGGAGGCTGGAAACACCATATATTTT. Translated, it gives CASSFSPGEAGNTIYF.

The gene calls are TRBV25-1 and TRBJ2-5; 7 bases are a match to TRBD2. V gave up 1 base and J gave up 5 bases; unmatched junction bases: 10. Germline V CDR1 and CDR2: MGHDK, SYGVNS. This CDR3 region has 16 residues. The CDR3 region has the DNA TGTGCCAGCAGTGAATCAGGAGGGCGGGAGAGGGAGACCCAGTACTTC. This encodes CASSESGGRERETQYF.

V gene TRBV9 combines with J gene TRBJ2-2; 9 positions match TRBD1. Germline assignment: CDR1 SGDLS and CDR2 YYNGEE. The CDR3 has 14 residues. V lost 7 bases, J lost 2 bases, and 3 bases stayed unmatched. The CDR3 sequence is CASQGQGNTGELFF. The CDR3 nucleotides are TGTGCCAGCCAGGGACAGGGAAACACCGGGGAGCTGTTTTTT.

The chain carries TRBV10-2 and TRBJ2-7; 10 nucleotides line up with TRBD2. Germline V gene sequence: CDR1 WSHSY, CDR2 SAAADI. V shed 7 bases, J shed 5 bases, and the junction held 17 bases outside the gene matches. This CDR3 region has 17 residues. Written as DNA, the CDR3 is TGCGCCAGCACCCCATTTCTCCTAGCGGGGGAATTGCACGAGCAGTACTTC. Translating it yields CASTPFLLAGELHEQYF.

To note about this clone: The junction shows a germline mismatch at one end, possibly a read error. The J gene is TRBJ2-6, the V gene TRBV9, with D tentatively TRBD1 (6 bases). The CDR3 spans 14 residues. Germline values: CDR1 SGDLS, CDR2 YYNGEE. CDR3: CATSMGAGANVLTF. In DNA, the CDR3 is TGTGCCACCAGCATGGGGGCCGGGGCCAACGTCCTGACTTTC.

The chain carries TRBV10-1 and TRBJ2-5; 9 bases match TRBD2. The germline gives CDR1 WNHNN, CDR2 SYGVQD (reference sequence). Losses at the gene ends were 3 bases for V and 5 bases for J; bases not matched to a gene: 4. The CDR3 is 14 residues long. The CDR3 bases are TGCGCCAGCAGTGATCCGCGGGAGGGGGAGACCCAGTACTTC. It is translated as CASSDPREGETQYF.

The chain employs TRBV11-2 and TRBJ2-7; a possible D gene is TRBD1 (7 bases). Between the trimmed V and J ends, which lost 3 bases and 3 bases, there was a span of 18 bases. The germline gives CDR1 SGHAT, CDR2 FQNNGV. The CDR3 has 16 residues. The CDR3 DNA is TGTGCCAGCAGCTTTTACTCAGGGGGGCTTAACTACGAGCAGTACTTC. Encoded protein: CASSFYSGGLNYEQYF.

The chain carries TRBV10-1 and TRBJ2-7; D perhaps matches TRBD2 (6 bases). Looked up from germline, CDR1 is WNHNN and CDR2 is SYGVQD (reference sequence). V was shortened by 9 bases and J by 4 bases, with 19 bases between the two germline ends. The CDR3 covers 14 residues. The CDR3 is CARLREALVYEQYF. CDR3 in DNA: TGCGCCAGGCTCAGGGAGGCCCTAGTTTACGAGCAGTACTTC.

The chain's CDR3 is CASSLARGGQETQYF. CDR3 bases: TGCGCCAGCAGCTTGGCCCGCGGGGGGCAAGAGACCCAGTACTTC. The V call is TRBV5-1, the J call TRBJ2-5, with TRBD2 matching 8 bases. The CDR3 is 15 residues long. Germline CDR1 SGHRS, CDR2 YFSETQ. The V segment lost 0 bases and the J segment 2 bases; nucleotides outside the gene matches: 3.

The chain links TRBV4-3 to TRBJ1-5, with 7 bases aligning to TRBD1. This CDR3 has 15 amino acids. V shed 1 base, J shed 4 bases, and the junction held 4 bases outside the gene matches. From germline, CDR1 is LGHNA and CDR2 YSLEER. CDR3 bases: TGCGCCAGCAGCCAAGGGGTGACAGGGAATCAGCCCCAGCATTTT. It codes for CASSQGVTGNQPQHF.

The chain has TRBV10-2 and TRBJ2-3, with TRBD1 matching 10 bases. Germline assignment: CDR1 WSHSY and CDR2 SAAADI. This CDR3 comprises 16 residues. V lost 4 bases to trimming and J lost 3 bases; unmatched junction nucleotides: 7. The CDR3 sequence is CASSAPDRGGTDTQYF. CDR3 DNA: TGCGCCAGCAGTGCACCGGACAGGGGGGGGACAGATACGCAGTATTTT.

The rearrangement uses TRBV19 and TRBJ1-4; tentative D call: TRBD1 (5 bases). Trimming stripped 4 bases from V and 8 bases from J, with 11 bases between. This CDR3 has 13 amino acids. Germline V gene sequence: CDR1 LNHDA, CDR2 SQIVND (reference sequence). CDR3 DNA sequence: TGTGCCAGTAGTACGGGACTTGGGGAAAAACTGTTTTTT. Its protein is CASSTGLGEKLFF. The full variable domain, in which reference TRBV19 and TRBJ1-4 provide the parts outside the CDR3, is DGGITQSPKYLFRKEGQNVTLSCEQNLNHDAMYWYRQDPGQGLRLIYYSQIVNDFQKGDIAEGYSVSREKKESFPLTVTSAQKNPTAFYLCASSTGLGEKLFFGSGTQLSVL.

The V gene is TRBV7-3, the J gene TRBJ2-1; TRBD1 matches 10 bases. Germline CDR1 is SGHTA and CDR2 is FQGTGA. The CDR3 is 14 amino acids. Trimming removed 5 bases from V and 5 bases from J; junction bases left unmatched: 3. CDR3 residues: CASSRGQGNNEQFF. CDR3 nucleotide sequence: TGTGCCAGCAGCCGGGGACAGGGGAACAATGAGCAGTTCTTC.

In its sample, this clone was seen once. The chain uses TRBV15 and TRBJ1-3, with 7 bases lining up with TRBD1. The ends lost 1 base at V and 3 bases at J; junction bases unmatched: 3. CDR1 is LNHNV and CDR2 is YYDKDF in the germline V gene (reference sequence). This CDR3 comprises 15 residues. CDR3 region: CATSRGTGDGNTIYF. CDR3 sequence (DNA): TGTGCCACCAGCAGAGGTACAGGGGATGGAAACACCATATATTTT.

This chain connects TRBV7-2 to TRBJ1-2, with 8 bases lining up with TRBD1. Per the germline V gene, CDR1 is SGHTA and CDR2 is FQGNSA. V shed 4 bases and J 4 bases; nucleotides not matched to a gene: 14. CDR3 length: 17 amino acids. The CDR3 here is CASSSFPGQAAGYGYTF. The CDR3 region has the DNA TGTGCCAGCAGCTCCTTCCCGGGACAGGCCGCGGGCTATGGCTACACCTTC.

The rearrangement uses TRBV4-2 and TRBJ1-3, with D uncertain. Trimming pared 2 bases from V and 1 base from J, leaving 15 bases between. This CDR3 region has 17 residues. Per germline, CDR1 LGHNA and CDR2 YNFKEQ. The CDR3 protein is CASSQSMTRGSGNTIYF. CDR3 DNA: TGTGCCAGCAGCCAATCAATGACCCGAGGGTCTGGAAACACCATATATTTT.

This clone was counted only a few times. This rearrangement joins TRBV11-2 to TRBJ1-1; D remains ambiguous. V was pared by 4 bases and J by 5 bases, with 14 bases between. This CDR3 spans 14 amino acids. In germline, CDR1 is SGHAT, CDR2 FQNNGV. CDR3 sequence reads: CASSSNGVWTEAFF. In nucleotides, the CDR3 is TGTGCCAGCAGCTCAAACGGGGTTTGGACTGAAGCTTTCTTT.

The CDR3 protein is CASSYRSSSSQPQHF. DNA for the CDR3: TGTGCCAGCAGCTACAGAAGTTCCTCCAGCCAGCCCCAGCATTTT. The V gene is TRBV7-2, the J gene TRBJ1-5; D not resolved. Germline V gene lookup returns CDR1 SGHTA and CDR2 FQGNSA. V was clipped by 4 bases and J by 7 bases, with 17 bases between them. The CDR3 is made up of 15 amino acids.

The rearrangement joins TRBV19 to TRBJ2-7; unclear D gene. Trimming took off 6 bases at V and 0 bases at J, with 12 bases between the two ends. CDR1 LNHDA and CDR2 SQIVND come from the germline V gene (reference sequence). The CDR3 spans 14 residues. CDR3: CASSPTRVSYEQYF. The CDR3 bases are TGTGCCAGTAGCCCAACACGGGTCTCCTACGAGCAGTACTTC.

This clone has more than one count but fewer than ten. The chain links TRBV7-9 to TRBJ2-1, with D tentatively TRBD2 (5 bases). CDR3 length equals 13 residues. The V gene's germline CDR1 is SEHNR and CDR2 FQNEAQ (reference sequence). Trimming pared 6 bases from V and 6 bases from J, leaving 12 bases between. The CDR3 region has the DNA TGTGCCAGCAGAGAAGGAGGATTCAATGAGCAGTTCTTC. This sequence encodes CASREGGFNEQFF.

This clone has only one observation. This chain connects TRBV6-5 to TRBJ2-1, with 11 bases aligning to TRBD2. The CDR3 consists of 12 residues. V shed 5 bases, J shed 13 bases, and the junction held 4 bases outside the gene matches. From germline, CDR1 is MNHEY and CDR2 SVGAGI. The DNA for the CDR3 is TGTGCCAGCAGTATTAGCGGGGGGGCACAGTTCTTC. Protein sequence: CASSISGGAQFF.

V usage is TRBV28 and J usage is TRBJ1-4; D is unresolved. Trimming took off 2 bases at V and 1 base at J, with 11 bases between the two ends. The CDR3 has 16 amino acids. Germline loops: CDR1 MDHEN, CDR2 SYDVKM. CDR3 DNA sequence: TGTGCCAGCAGTTTAAGAAGGTGGAGAACTAATGAAAAACTGTTTTTT. Translating it yields CASSLRRWRTNEKLFF.